The entry that follows covers one T cell receptor beta chain sequence. The target of this receptor is not known. No clone much larger than this one lies a single base away; base qualities are absent. The time point label for this specimen denotes: second blood draw from one MS patient after hematopoietic stem cell transplantation. TCR beta repertoires were profiled from peripheral blood of about a dozen young patients with multiple sclerosis to demonstrate the VDJtools post-analysis software. Multiple sclerosis patients were children and adolescents aged about 6 to 16 years. Receptor libraries were prepared by PCR. The listed sequencing device is Illumina HiSeq 2500. Unique molecular identifiers were incorporated into TCR beta cDNA libraries to reduce PCR and sequencing biases. Approximately 500,000 cDNA molecules were obtained per 1 to 10 million input T cells, so each molecule approximated one T cell. The patient libraries were prepared and sequenced using the same protocol as the earlier healthy control dataset. Within a given batch, samples were prepared together, multiplexed and sequenced on the same HiSeq lane. Regarding the original processing steps: Raw barcoded reads were processed with MIGEC, and single-read molecular identifier groups were discarded before consensus assembly and CDR3 extraction. VDJtools was used for post-analysis of the clonotype tables, and diversity was normalized by down-sampling every dataset to the size of the smallest sample. To correct batch-related cross-sample contamination, repertoire overlap clustering matched CDR3 amino acid sequences but not nucleotide sequences. The public reads were run again by TCRdb, first through fastp at Q25 and then through MiXCR, and only productive beta chains were kept. When rows share a CDR3 protein, they turn into one entry using the most common DNA and genes. The authors' filters were not applied to this entry. In this sample the table shows around 150,000 distinct CDR3 sequences, roughly 40% of which occur a single time. Under 30% of the sample goes to the ten largest clones.

The data stem from a study of post-analysis software for immune sequencing data (dated by TCRdb to the mid-2010s). For the study in its entirety: Disease courses on record covered relapsing-remitting, secondary progressive and progressive-relapsing multiple sclerosis, though some patients had no subtype annotation. A subset of samples was prepared in parallel using single-end sample barcoding, then pooled and co-amplified after Illumina adapter ligation. Patient repertoires were compared against ten to eleven previously published healthy control repertoires from donors aged 6 to 25 years.

What the work shows at the level of the full study, not this receptor alone: Direct clustering with F measure showed strong co-clustering of samples prepared in the same batch, prompting a batch-effect correction. The control group was slightly older than the multiple sclerosis patient group. Patients showed significantly higher frequencies than controls for a few TRBV segments, among them TRBV5-6, TRBV5-1 and TRBV20-1. Compared with controls, multiple sclerosis patients had significantly lower normalized Chao1 diversity, a finding suggesting substantial peripheral T-cell clonal expansion.

Based on the germline V gene, the CDR1 and CDR2 sequences are MDHEN and SYDVKM. CDR3 length: 14 amino acids, cysteine to phenylalanine. The read is trimmed to its CDR3 DNA, 42 bases read in frame from base 1. V lost 6 bases and J lost 3 bases; the stretch between them is 14 bases long. This sequence was found in a girl aged 10-17 years with multiple sclerosis. Donor details come from another sample of the same person, matched by shared clones. Rearrangement joined TRBV28 to TRBJ2-5, and possibly TRBD1, on 5 matching bases. Sequencing was performed on blood, taken after autologous hematopoietic stem cell transplantation. In nucleotide form, the sequence is TGTGCCAGCAGCTCCCCGACAGTAGAAGAGACCCAGTACTTC. This encodes CASSSPTVEETQYF.